Listed below are T cell receptor beta chains from one sample, sequenced in a study of CD8 T cells in Susac syndrome. TCRdb re-called the immunoSEQ multiplex PCR reads through MiXCR, storing one row per CDR3 protein. The table has 80,000 or so distinct CDR3 sequences, roughly 96% seen once. The sequencing input was CD8+ T cells from PBMCs. Every receptor here comes from a human donor with Susac syndrome. Each CDR3 is given with its conserved first and last residue. D genes are given only for firm matches. Clone sizes are given selectively: once, few, many, or a class where the clone is expanded.

V,J,D,length,size,DNA,CDR3
TRBV30,TRBJ1-2,-,14,-,TGTGCCTGGAGTGTAGGGTTGGCTAACTATGGCTACACCTTC,CAWSVGLANYGYTF
TRBV4-3,TRBJ1-1,TRBD1,15,-,TGCGCCAGCAGCCAAGGGGACAGATTGAACACTGAAGCTTTCTTT,CASSQGDRLNTEAFF
TRBV28,TRBJ1-1,-,14,-,TGTGCCAGCAGTGTTGCCGCTTGGGGCACTGAAGCTTTCTTT,CASSVAAWGTEAFF
TRBV4-3,TRBJ2-3,-,14,-,TGCGCCAGCAGCCAAGATCTAGGCACAGATACGCAGTATTTT,CASSQDLGTDTQYF
TRBV18,TRBJ2-3,-,15,-,TGTGCCAGCTCACCCGGCGGGGCGGACACAGATACGCAGTATTTT,CASSPGGADTDTQYF
TRBV6-2/TRBV6-3,TRBJ1-5,-,14,-,TGTGCCAGCAGTAACGGGGGTTCTGGACAGCCCCAGCATTTT,CASSNGGSGQPQHF
TRBV11-1,TRBJ2-2,-,12,-,TGTGCCAGAACGGTCCGTCCCGGGGAGCTGTTTTTT,CARTVRPGELFF
TRBV19,TRBJ2-1,TRBD2,15,-,TGTGCCAGTAGTCCGCTGACTAGCGGGGGCAATGAGCAGTTCTTC,CASSPLTSGGNEQFF
TRBV9,TRBJ2-4,TRBD1,13,-,TGTGCCAGCAGCGGTGGACAGGGGGGCATTCAGTACTTC,CASSGGQGGIQYF
TRBV7-3,TRBJ2-1,TRBD2,16,-,TGTGCCAGCAGCTTAACTCCGACTAGCGGTTACAATGAGCAGTTCTTC,CASSLTPTSGYNEQFF
TRBV12-3/TRBV12-4,TRBJ2-1,TRBD2,13,-,TGTGCCAGCAGTGTAGCGGGAGGGCGTGAGCAGTTCTTC,CASSVAGGREQFF
TRBV12-5,TRBJ2-3,-,14,-,TGTGCTAGTGGCCCCGCGGGCAACACAGATACGCAGTATTTT,CASGPAGNTDTQYF
TRBV5-4,TRBJ2-7,-,15,once,TGTGCCAGCAGCCCCGGGCCCGGCGAGACCTACGAGCAGTACTTC,CASSPGPGETYEQYF
TRBV29-1,TRBJ2-1,-,14,once,TGCAGCGTTGAAGACCCGGCGGGGGCTCGTGAGCAGTTCTTC,CSVEDPAGAREQFF
TRBV6-2/TRBV6-3,TRBJ2-5,TRBD1,15,once,TGTGCCAGCAGCCCCAGACAGGGGAGTCAAGAGACCCAGTACTTC,CASSPRQGSQETQYF
TRBV20-1,TRBJ2-2,-,15,-,TGCAGTGCTAGTCCCCCTAGCTACAACACCGGGGAGCTGTTTTTT,CSASPPSYNTGELFF
TRBV12-3/TRBV12-4,TRBJ1-1,TRBD1,16,-,TGTGCCAGCTCAGGGGGGACACCATGGAGAAACACTGAAGCTTTCTTT,CASSGGTPWRNTEAFF
TRBV15,TRBJ1-5,-,15,-,TGTGCCACCAGCAGAGGTTGGGGTCACGGTCAGCCCCAGCATTTT,CATSRGWGHGQPQHF
TRBV20-1,TRBJ2-2,-,13,-,TGCAGTGCTAGCACGGGACTCCACGGGGAGCTGTTTTTT,CSASTGLHGELFF
TRBV6-2/TRBV6-3,TRBJ1-5,-,14,-,TGTGCCAGCAGTTACATAACGGAGAATCAGCCCCAGCATTTT,CASSYITENQPQHF
TRBV15,TRBJ2-7,-,14,once,TGTGCCACCAGCAGAGATACCGAATCCTACGAGCAGTACTTC,CATSRDTESYEQYF
TRBV5-4,TRBJ2-1,-,13,-,TGTGCCAGCAGTATTGGAAAGTACAATGAGCAGTTCTTC,CASSIGKYNEQFF
TRBV27,TRBJ2-7,-,13,-,TGTGCCAGCAGTCCCGGGACTGTCTACGAGCAGTACTTC,CASSPGTVYEQYF
TRBV3-1,TRBJ2-2,-,14,-,TGTGCCAGCAGCCAAGGTTTTAGCACCGGGGAGCTGTTTTTT,CASSQGFSTGELFF
TRBV4-1,TRBJ2-5,TRBD1,15,-,TGCGCCAGCAGCTCCGGGACAGGGGTGGTCGAGACCCAGTACTTC,CASSSGTGVVETQYF
TRBV15,TRBJ2-7,-,14,once,TGTGCCACCAGCAGCGACAGGAGGTCCTACGAGCAGTACTTC,CATSSDRRSYEQYF
TRBV11-2,TRBJ2-1,-,14,-,TGTGCCAGCAGCCTAGGGGGTAAATACAATGAGCAGTTCTTC,CASSLGGKYNEQFF
TRBV15,TRBJ1-5,-,13,-,TGTGCCACCAGCAGAGATCGAGGGTCGCCCCAGCATTTT,CATSRDRGSPQHF
TRBV5-1,TRBJ2-7,-,13,-,TGCGCCAGCAGCTTAGCGGGTTCCAACGAGCAGTACTTC,CASSLAGSNEQYF
TRBV5-1,TRBJ2-5,-,15,-,TGCGCCAGCAGCTTGGAGGGGACCTGGGGTGAGACCCAGTACTTC,CASSLEGTWGETQYF
TRBV29-1,TRBJ1-2,-,11,-,TGCAGCGTAGTAGACCGGTATGGCTACACCTTC,CSVVDRYGYTF
TRBV25-1,TRBJ1-2,TRBD1,15,-,TGTGCCAGCAGTGCCCCGGACAGGAGTTTTTATGGCTACACCTTC,CASSAPDRSFYGYTF
TRBV10-3,TRBJ2-1,-,14,-,TGTGCCATCAGTATGGCAGGGGTTGGCAATGAGCAGTTCTTC,CAISMAGVGNEQFF
TRBV24-1,TRBJ2-5,-,13,-,TGTGCCACCAGTGCCAACGAAGGGACCGTCAGGTACTTC,CATSANEGTVRYF
TRBV6-5,TRBJ2-3,-,13,-,TGTGCCAGCAGTCTAGTAAGCACAGATACGCAGTATTTT,CASSLVSTDTQYF
TRBV13,TRBJ2-6,-,16,-,TGTGCCAGCAGCCCCACCGGGACAACTGGGGCCAACGTCCTGACTTTC,CASSPTGTTGANVLTF
TRBV9,TRBJ2-1,-,16,once,TGTGCCAGCAGCGTAGGGTGGGACCACTCCTACAATGAGCAGTTCTTC,CASSVGWDHSYNEQFF
TRBV20-1,TRBJ2-7,-,12,-,TGCAGTGCTACCCCCCCTAACTACGAGCAGTACTTC,CSATPPNYEQYF
TRBV4-3,TRBJ2-1,TRBD2,15,once,TGCGCCAGCAGCCCCTGGGTAGCGGGAGGTATGGAGCAGTTCTTC,CASSPWVAGGMEQFF
TRBV18,TRBJ2-5,TRBD2,15,-,TGTGCCAGCTCACCTCGGTGGCTAGCGGAAGAGACCCAGTACTTC,CASSPRWLAEETQYF
TRBV7-9,TRBJ1-6,-,15,-,TGTGCCAGCAGCTCCCCGGAGGCGGATACCTCACCCCTCCACTTT,CASSSPEADTSPLHF
TRBV15,TRBJ2-7,TRBD1,14,-,TGTGCCACCAGCCTAGACAGGGGCTCCTACGAGCAGTACTTC,CATSLDRGSYEQYF
TRBV5-6,TRBJ2-3,-,12,-,TGTGCCAGCAGCCCCCTTAGTGGGACGCAGTATTTT,CASSPLSGTQYF
TRBV29-1,TRBJ2-1,TRBD2,14,-,TGCAGCGTCGCGGACTCGGGGGGGTACAATGAGCAGTTCTTC,CSVADSGGYNEQFF
TRBV12-3/TRBV12-4,TRBJ2-1,-,14,-,TGTGCCAGCCTCGACAGGATCTCCTACAATGAGCAGTTCTTC,CASLDRISYNEQFF
TRBV29-1,TRBJ1-4,TRBD1,14,-,TGCAGCGTTGAAGAGACGGGACAGGGGCGAAAACTGTTTTTT,CSVEETGQGRKLFF